These 16 T cell receptor beta chains originate from one sample sequenced in a study of technical replicates of blood from a handful of donors. Using immunoSEQ multiplex PCR, the repertoire was profiled, and TCRdb retains in-frame clones only, with some absent. This table has tens of thousands of clones, approximately 97% appearing once. Material for sequencing was T cells isolated from PBMCs. The source is a human donor in good health.

The rearrangement uses TRBV5-5 and TRBJ1-2, with unresolved D. Germline CDR1 is SGHKS and CDR2 is YYEKEE (reference sequence). This CDR3 has 13 amino acids. V was clipped by 0 bases and J by 4 bases, with 7 bases between them. The CDR3 loop is CASSLGPGYGYTF. The CDR3 nucleotides are TGTGCCAGCAGCTTGGGACCAGGCTATGGCTACACCTTC. The full variable domain, rest sourced from reference TRBV5-5 and TRBJ1-2, is DAGVTQSPTHLIKTRGQQVTLRCSPISGHKSVSWYQQVLGQGPQFIFQYYEKEERGRGNFPDRFSARQFPNYSSELNVNALLLGDSALYLCASSLGPGYGYTFGSGTRLTVV.

The chain carries TRBV5-4 and TRBJ2-5; 9 bases match TRBD1. Germline V CDR1 and CDR2: SGHNT, YYREEE (reference sequence). CDR3 length equals 15 residues. J lost 2 bases, V lost 0 bases, and 2 bases had no gene match. The CDR3 sequence is CASSLAGTGQETQYF. The CDR3, as DNA: TGTGCCAGCAGCTTGGCCGGGACAGGGCAAGAGACCCAGTACTTC.

The chain is built from TRBV7-6 and TRBJ2-1; possibly TRBD1 for D (5 bases). Trimming shortened V by 1 base and J by 6 bases, and 13 bases separated the two germline ends. This CDR3 comprises 15 residues. CDR1 is SGHVS, CDR2 FNYEAQ, per germline. CDR3 in DNA: TGTGCCAGCAGCTTAGGTCAGGGTGGGTTCAATGAGCAGTTCTTC. This encodes CASSLGQGGFNEQFF.

CDR3 bases: TGTGCCAGCAGCTTCATTAGGACAGGGTTCTCCTACGAGCAGTACTTC. This codes for CASSFIRTGFSYEQYF. The genes are TRBV11-2 and TRBJ2-7; 8 positions agree with TRBD1. The germline V gene encodes CDR1 SGHAT and CDR2 FQNNGV. The CDR3 contains 16 residues. Trimming at V came to 3 bases and at J to 0 bases, leaving 7 bases not matched to a gene.

The rearrangement joins TRBV7-9 to TRBJ2-2; TRBD2 agrees at 8 bases. Germline assignment: CDR1 SEHNR and CDR2 FQNEAQ (reference sequence). This CDR3 is built from 18 residues. V lost 1 base and J lost 4; bases outside the gene matches: 11. The chain's CDR3 is CASSLVHVVAGGTGELFF. The CDR3 DNA is TGTGCCAGCAGCTTAGTGCACGTCGTCGCGGGAGGCACCGGGGAGCTGTTTTTT.

This chain connects TRBV2 to TRBJ1-1; possible D gene TRBD1, 5 bases. The V gene's germline CDR1 is SNHLY and CDR2 FYNNEI. The CDR3 contains 11 residues. V lost 10 bases to trimming and J lost 7 bases, with 13 bases between them. This CDR3 reads CAIEPRVEAFF. The CDR3 DNA reads as TGTGCCATCGAACCCAGGGTTGAAGCTTTCTTT.

J is TRBJ1-4 and V is TRBV4-1; D remains unclear. Trimming left V 0 bases short and J 6 bases short, with 11 bases between. The CDR3 runs 15 residues. In germline, CDR1 is MGHRA, CDR2 YSYEKL. CDR3 in DNA: TGCGCCAGCAGCCAAGAAAGGTACCAGGATGAAAAACTGTTTTTT. As protein: CASSQERYQDEKLFF.

This rearrangement joins TRBV11-3 to TRBJ1-1; 8 nucleotides agree with TRBD1. Germline V gives CDR1 SGHNT, CDR2 YENEEA. The CDR3 contains 15 residues. J was trimmed by 1 base and V by 6 bases; bases with no gene match: 7. The CDR3 DNA sequence: TGTGCCAGCAGTCGCCCAGGGGGCCCGAACACTGAAGCTTTCTTT. It encodes CASSRPGGPNTEAFF.

The rearrangement uses TRBV4-1 and TRBJ1-1; 8 nucleotides agree with TRBD1. This CDR3 contains 12 residues. Looked up from germline, CDR1 is MGHRA and CDR2 is YSYEKL. Losses at the gene ends were 7 bases for V and 7 bases for J; bases not matched to a gene: 5. The CDR3 nucleotides are TGCGCCAGCACCCCTGGGACAGGTGAAGCTTTCTTT. Translated: CASTPGTGEAFF.

The V call is TRBV7-9, the J call TRBJ2-7; D is undetermined. This CDR3 is 11 amino acids long. Per the germline V gene, CDR1 is SEHNR and CDR2 is FQNEAQ (reference sequence). The ends were cut back, 4 bases at V and 6 bases at J, with 7 bases in the middle. This CDR3 reads CASSYRFEQYF. CDR3 in DNA: TGTGCCAGCAGCTATAGATTCGAGCAGTACTTC.

This rearrangement joins TRBV6-5 to TRBJ2-7, with no clear D. This CDR3 region has 14 residues. Germline assignment: CDR1 MNHEY and CDR2 SVGAGI. Trimming stripped 5 bases from V and 2 bases from J, with 13 bases between. The CDR3 sequence: CASSQRARPYEQYF. CDR3 DNA: TGTGCCAGCAGTCAACGTGCCAGGCCCTACGAGCAGTACTTC.

The rearrangement links TRBV19 to TRBJ2-3, with unresolved D. The CDR3 consists of 15 residues. Germline V lookup: CDR1 LNHDA, CDR2 SQIVND (reference sequence). Trimming pared 3 bases from V and 2 bases from J, leaving 12 bases between. The CDR3 nucleotides read TGTGCCAGTAGTATTAACGTCCTAGACACAGATACGCAGTATTTT. This translates into CASSINVLDTDTQYF.

This rearrangement joins TRBV28 to TRBJ2-1, with no clear D. Germline values: CDR1 MDHEN, CDR2 SYDVKM. The CDR3 covers 15 residues. V lost 3 bases, J lost 0 bases, and 9 bases lay in between. In DNA form, the CDR3 reads TGTGCCAGCAGTTTGTCCCTCAGCTCCTACAATGAGCAGTTCTTC. Its translation: CASSLSLSSYNEQFF.

The V and J genes are TRBV10-1 and TRBJ2-3; D possibly corresponds to TRBD1 (6 bases). Germline CDR1 is WNHNN and CDR2 is SYGVQD (reference sequence). This CDR3 region has 14 residues. Trimming pared 6 bases from V and 3 bases from J, leaving 13 bases between. The chain's CDR3 is CASSVGTLTDTQYF. For the CDR3, the DNA is TGCGCCAGCAGCGTCGGGACATTAACAGATACGCAGTATTTT.

The chain is built from TRBV4-1 and TRBJ1-5; weak D call: TRBD1 (5 bases). Trimming stripped 1 base from V and 7 bases from J, with 11 bases between. The V gene's germline CDR1 is MGHRA and CDR2 YSYEKL. This CDR3 comprises 14 residues. The CDR3 is CASSQAQGGQPQHF. As DNA, the CDR3 is TGCGCCAGCAGCCAAGCCCAGGGAGGACAGCCCCAGCATTTT.

Here the CDR3 DNA reads TGTGCCAGTAGTATAGTGCGGGACAGGTACGGCTACACCTTC. Protein: CASSIVRDRYGYTF. The V and J genes are TRBV19 and TRBJ1-2; 8 bases fit TRBD1. J was trimmed by 8 bases and V by 1 base; bases with no gene match: 6. The germline gives CDR1 LNHDA, CDR2 SQIVND (reference sequence). This CDR3 contains 14 residues.